This entry lists 24 T cell receptor beta chains sequenced from one sample in a study of blood T cell repertoires in COVID-19. Data came from immunoSEQ multiplex PCR; TCRdb stores just in-frame clones and leaves some out. Altogether 200,000 to 250,000 clones are present, 80% to 85% being singletons, with the ten largest covering approximately 7.3%. The specimen was PBMCs or T cells enriched from blood (not recorded which). The receptors derive from a woman aged 35 to 49 who had recovered from COVID-19.

The V gene is TRBV2, the J gene TRBJ2-2, with 7 bases identical to TRBD1. V gave up 5 bases and J gave up 5 bases; unmatched junction bases: 14. The CDR3 covers 17 residues. The germline CDR1 and CDR2 sequences are SNHLY and FYNNEI. The CDR3 sequence: CASSSGTDSLVTGELFF. Written as DNA, the CDR3 is TGTGCCAGCAGTTCTGGGACAGACTCGTTAGTTACCGGGGAGCTGTTTTTT.

The table lists this clone with a count of one. This chain joins TRBV5-6 and TRBJ1-6; 7 bases agree with TRBD1. The CDR3 has 16 amino acids. Per the germline V gene, CDR1 is SGHDT and CDR2 is YYEEEE. V shed 3 bases and J 8 bases; nucleotides not matched to a gene: 11. The CDR3 here is CASSSDRAHRDSPLHF. Written as DNA, the CDR3 is TGTGCCAGCAGCTCAGACAGGGCCCACCGTGATTCACCCCTCCACTTT.

The chain carries TRBV5-1 and TRBJ1-2, with 8 bases matching TRBD1. After removal of 5 bases from V and 4 bases from J, the junction contained 25 bases not matched to a gene. Germline V gene data show CDR1 as SGHRS and CDR2 as YFSETQ. The CDR3 sequence is 20 residues long. CDR3 residues: CASRAAPDRDSMVRFYGYTF. Here the CDR3 DNA reads TGCGCCAGCAGGGCTGCCCCGGACAGGGATTCTATGGTTAGATTCTATGGCTACACCTTC.

The rearrangement uses TRBV20-1 and TRBJ1-1, with a possible D match to TRBD1 (5 bases). Trimming left V 4 bases short and J 7 bases short, with 7 bases between. The CDR3 extends over 10 amino acids. Germline CDR1 and CDR2: DFQATT and SNEGSKA (reference sequence). CDR3 region: CSATDSEAFF. CDR3 in DNA: TGCAGTGCTACTGACAGTGAAGCTTTCTTT.

The chain recombines TRBV27 with TRBJ1-2, with 8 nucleotides matching TRBD1. This CDR3 spans 13 amino acids. The V segment lost 4 bases and the J segment 8 bases; nucleotides outside the gene matches: 6. The germline V gene encodes CDR1 MNHEY and CDR2 SMNVEV (reference sequence). The CDR3 bases are TGTGCCAGCAGTTCTACGACAGGGGTAGGCTACACCTTC. Residues: CASSSTTGVGYTF.

The chain uses TRBV6-5 and TRBJ2-2, with no clear D. CDR3 length: 13 residues. Germline assignment: CDR1 MNHEY and CDR2 SVGAGI. V was cut by 5 bases and J by 4 bases, with 8 bases left in between. CDR3 loop: CASSPILTGELFF. The CDR3 DNA follows: TGTGCCAGCAGTCCCATACTCACCGGGGAGCTGTTTTTT.

The chain uses TRBV3-1 (or the pseudogene TRBV3-2) and TRBJ1-1; D is uncertain. The CDR3 runs 16 residues. CDR1 and CDR2 from the germline V gene are LGHDT and YNNKEL (reference sequence). V lost 3 bases to trimming and J lost 5 bases, with 19 bases between them. The CDR3 nucleotides read TGTGCCAGCAGCCAGGACCCCGAGGGCCCGAGGACTGAAGCTTTCTTT. Its protein is CASSQDPEGPRTEAFF.

The V call is TRBV11-3, the J call TRBJ2-1; D is perhaps TRBD2 (5 bases). CDR1 and CDR2 from the germline V gene are SGHNT and YENEEA. CDR3 length equals 12 residues. Trimming took 5 bases from V and 7 from J, leaving 9 bases between them. In nucleotides, the CDR3 is TGTGCCAGCAGCGGCAGAGGGAATGAGCAGTTCTTC. This translates into CASSGRGNEQFF.

The rearrangement uses TRBV12-3 or TRBV12-4 and TRBJ1-4; the D gene is possibly TRBD1 (6 bases). This CDR3 comprises 13 residues. V lost 5 bases and J 8 bases, leaving 12 bases between the germline ends. The CDR3 loop is CASSPGGREKLFF. The CDR3 DNA reads TGTGCCAGCAGTCCCGGGGGGCGGGAAAAACTGTTTTTT.

For this clone: Other DNA sequences within the sample encode an identical CDR3. The J gene is TRBJ2-5, the V gene TRBV27, with TRBD2 as a possible D gene (6 bases). V lost 3 bases to trimming and J lost 4 bases, with 9 bases between them. This CDR3 is 13 amino acids long. Germline values: CDR1 MNHEY, CDR2 SMNVEV (reference sequence). In DNA form, the CDR3 reads TGTGCCAGCAGTTTTACCGGGGGAGAGACCCAGTACTTC. It codes for CASSFTGGETQYF.

The rearrangement joins TRBV3-1 (or the pseudogene TRBV3-2) to TRBJ2-5, with 11 nucleotides matching TRBD2. This CDR3 spans 16 amino acids. J was trimmed by 3 bases and V by 4 bases; bases with no gene match: 7. Germline V gene lookup returns CDR1 LGHDT and CDR2 YNNKEL (reference sequence). The CDR3 DNA reads TGTGCCAGCAGCCGACGACTAGCGGGATTGGAAGAGACCCAGTACTTC. It yields the protein CASSRRLAGLEETQYF.

V and J are TRBV28 and TRBJ1-2; D unresolved. This CDR3 contains 13 residues. The germline V gene encodes CDR1 MDHEN and CDR2 SYDVKM. V was clipped by 5 bases and J by 5 bases, with 12 bases between them. Here the CDR3 reads CASSPLERYGYTF. For the CDR3, the DNA is TGTGCCAGCAGTCCCCTGGAGAGGTATGGCTACACCTTC.

CDR3: CASSYYGGPSYNEQFF. The CDR3 region has the DNA TGTGCCAGCAGTTACTACGGGGGGCCCAGCTACAATGAGCAGTTCTTC. This rearrangement joins TRBV6-5 to TRBJ2-1; tentative D call: TRBD2 (7 bases). The V gene's germline CDR1 is MNHEY and CDR2 SVGAGI. V gave up 1 base and J gave up 3 bases, with 13 bases separating them. The CDR3 totals 16 residues.

The CDR3 is CASSFMLPYEQYF. The DNA of the CDR3 is TGTGCCAGCAGTTTCATGCTACCCTACGAGCAGTACTTC. This chain links TRBV12-3 or TRBV12-4 with TRBJ2-7; D is ambiguous. This CDR3 is built from 13 residues. V lost 3 bases to trimming and J lost 2 bases, with 8 bases between them.

The rearrangement joins TRBV5-5 to TRBJ2-1; 8 nucleotides line up with TRBD1. Germline V gives CDR1 SGHKS, CDR2 YYEKEE (reference sequence). The CDR3 consists of 14 residues. V gave up 3 bases and J gave up 8 bases; unmatched junction bases: 7. The CDR3 coding sequence is TGTGCCAGCAGCTCCCAGACAGGGGTCTATGAGCAGTTCTTC. It yields the protein CASSSQTGVYEQFF.

This clone has at least ten counts. The chain is built from TRBV2 and TRBJ1-1, with a possible D match to TRBD1 (5 bases). The length of the CDR3 is 13 residues. CDR1 and CDR2 from the germline V gene are SNHLY and FYNNEI. V was cut by 4 bases and J by 4 bases, with 10 bases left in between. Here the CDR3 DNA reads TGTGCCAGCAGTGGTGGGGGGATCACTGAAGCTTTCTTT. It yields the protein CASSGGGITEAFF.

The rearrangement joins TRBV11-2 to TRBJ1-1; TRBD1 is a possible D gene (5 bases). The CDR3 loop spans 13 amino acids. Germline V gives CDR1 SGHAT, CDR2 FQNNGV. Trimming left V 1 base short and J 11 bases short, with 14 bases between. The CDR3 DNA reads TGTGCCAGCAGCTTAGTACAGGCGATGATCGCTTTCTTT. Amino acid sequence: CASSLVQAMIAFF.

The chain carries TRBV7-9 and TRBJ1-2; TRBD1 matches 10 bases. With 6 bases clipped from V and 4 bases from J, the junction kept 11 bases outside the gene matches. CDR1 is SEHNR and CDR2 is FQNEAQ in the germline V gene (reference sequence). The CDR3 has 16 amino acids. CDR3 DNA: TGTGCCAGCAGAAAATCTCCGGGACAGGGGTTCTATGGCTACACCTTC. Protein: CASRKSPGQGFYGYTF.

The chain joins TRBV11-2 to TRBJ1-1; 7 bases are shared with TRBD1. Losses at the gene ends were 5 bases for V and 5 bases for J; bases not matched to a gene: 11. This CDR3 has 15 residues. Germline loops: CDR1 SGHAT, CDR2 FQNNGV. The CDR3 coding sequence is TGTGCCAGCAGCCCCCCGACAGGGATGGTTACTGAAGCTTTCTTT. The encoded protein is CASSPPTGMVTEAFF.

The chain couples TRBV6-5 to TRBJ2-3, with 8 bases fitting TRBD2. This CDR3 spans 14 amino acids. V was clipped by 6 bases and J by 0 bases; unmatched bases: 2. Germline lookup yields CDR1 MNHEY and CDR2 SVGAGI. The CDR3 DNA sequence: TGTGCCAGCAGACTAGCGGTGAGCACAGATACGCAGTATTTT. Translating gives CASRLAVSTDTQYF.

The chain is built from TRBV27 and TRBJ1-1; D is unresolved. This CDR3 has 13 amino acids. Germline V gene data show CDR1 as MNHEY and CDR2 as SMNVEV (reference sequence). V was clipped by 5 bases and J by 4 bases, with 11 bases between them. The CDR3 DNA is TGTGCCAGCAGTCTGTCGGCGGGCACTGAAGCTTTCTTT. Translated: CASSLSAGTEAFF.

CDR3 nucleotide sequence: TGTGCCAGTAGTATGGACAACCTGGCCTCTGGGGCCAACGTCCTGACTTTC. Translated: CASSMDNLASGANVLTF. The chain carries TRBV19 and TRBJ2-6, with TRBD1 as a possible D gene (5 bases). With 3 bases removed from V and 0 bases from J, the gap between germline ends came to 12 bases. Germline V gene lookup returns CDR1 LNHDA and CDR2 SQIVND (reference sequence). The CDR3 has 17 amino acids.

This chain joins TRBV7-2 and TRBJ1-5; D gene unclear. The V end was cut by 1 base, the J end by 6 bases, with 7 bases between. Germline V CDR1 and CDR2: SGHTA, FQGNSA. CDR3 length: 13 amino acids. In DNA form, the CDR3 reads TGTGCCAGCAGCTTAGATTTCGGTCAGCCCCAGCATTTT. It translates to CASSLDFGQPQHF.

The J gene is TRBJ1-5, the V gene TRBV30; D is perhaps TRBD1 (5 bases). The CDR3 length is 13 residues. V was clipped by 1 base and J by 6 bases, with 10 bases between them. CDR1 and CDR2 (germline): GTSNPN, SVGIG (reference sequence). The CDR3 DNA is TGTGCCTGGAGTGACGACAGTGCTCAGCCCCAGCATTTT. The encoded protein is CAWSDDSAQPQHF. Looking up the rest from reference TRBV30 and TRBJ1-5 gives the full variable domain: SQTIHQWPATLVQPVGSPLSLECTVEGTSNPNLYWYRQAAGRGLQLLFYSVGIGQISSEVPQNLSASRPQDRQFILSSKKLLLSDSGFYLCAWSDDSAQPQHFGDGTRLSIL.